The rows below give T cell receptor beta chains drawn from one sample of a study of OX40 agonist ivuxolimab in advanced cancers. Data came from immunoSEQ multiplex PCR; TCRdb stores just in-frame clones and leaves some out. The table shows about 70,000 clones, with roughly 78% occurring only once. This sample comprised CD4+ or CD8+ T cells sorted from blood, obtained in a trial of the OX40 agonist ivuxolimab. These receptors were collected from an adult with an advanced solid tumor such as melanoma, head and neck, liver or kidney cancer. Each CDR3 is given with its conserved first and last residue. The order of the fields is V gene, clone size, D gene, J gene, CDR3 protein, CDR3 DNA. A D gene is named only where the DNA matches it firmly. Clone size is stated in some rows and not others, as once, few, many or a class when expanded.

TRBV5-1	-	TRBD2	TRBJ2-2	CASSSITSRAGVAGELFF	TGCGCCAGCAGCTCCATTACCAGTCGAGCGGGAGTCGCCGGGGAGCTGTTTTTT
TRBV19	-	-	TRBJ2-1	CASSIQTYNEQFF	TGTGCCAGTAGTATTCAGACTTACAATGAGCAGTTCTTC
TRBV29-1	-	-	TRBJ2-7	CSAKSFVGYEQYF	TGCAGCGCAAAGAGTTTTGTTGGCTACGAGCAGTACTTC
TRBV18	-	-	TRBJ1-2	CASSPVGTNYGYTF	TGTGCCAGCTCACCAGTGGGGACTAACTATGGCTACACCTTC
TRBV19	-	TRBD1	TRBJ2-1	CASSIGQGAYNEQFF	TGTGCCAGTAGTATCGGGCAGGGGGCCTACAATGAGCAGTTCTTC
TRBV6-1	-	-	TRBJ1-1	CASSGGANTEAFF	TGTGCCAGCAGTGGTGGGGCGAACACTGAAGCTTTCTTT
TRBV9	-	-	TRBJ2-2	CASSAEGAMNTGELFF	TGTGCCAGCAGCGCGGAAGGGGCCATGAACACCGGGGAGCTGTTTTTT
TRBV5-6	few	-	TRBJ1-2	CASSRGLVYGYTF	TGTGCCAGCAGCCGGGGACTTGTCTATGGCTACACCTTC
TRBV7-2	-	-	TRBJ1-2	CASSLGVSYGYTF	TGTGCCAGCAGCTTAGGAGTTTCCTATGGCTACACCTTC
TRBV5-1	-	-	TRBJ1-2	CASREGQTNVYGYTF	TGCGCCAGCAGGGAAGGACAGACAAACGTCTATGGCTACACCTTC
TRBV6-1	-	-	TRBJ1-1	CASSAIENTEAFF	TGTGCCAGCAGTGCTATAGAGAACACTGAAGCTTTCTTT
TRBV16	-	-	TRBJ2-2	CASSHSRGGASTGELFF	TGTGCCAGCAGCCACTCCCGAGGGGGGGCGAGCACCGGGGAGCTGTTTTTT
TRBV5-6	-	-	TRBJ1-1	CASSPTGNTEAFF	TGTGCCAGCAGCCCAACAGGGAACACTGAAGCTTTCTTT
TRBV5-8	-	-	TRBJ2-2	CASSGTPGHLTGELFF	TGTGCCAGCAGCGGAACTCCGGGACACCTCACCGGGGAGCTGTTTTTT
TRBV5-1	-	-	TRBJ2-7	CASSSQGGSYEQYF	TGCGCCAGCAGCTCCCAGGGGGGGTCCTACGAGCAGTACTTC
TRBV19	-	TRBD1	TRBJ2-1	CASIPTGVKSYNEQFF	TGTGCCAGTATCCCCACAGGGGTTAAGTCCTACAATGAGCAGTTCTTC
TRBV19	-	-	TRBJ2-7	CASSSRGTVSYEQYF	TGTGCCAGTAGTTCCCGAGGGACGGTCTCCTACGAGCAGTACTTC
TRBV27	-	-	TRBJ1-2	CASSLKGPGGTGRGYTF	TGTGCCAGCAGTTTGAAGGGCCCCGGGGGCACAGGGAGGGGCTACACCTTC
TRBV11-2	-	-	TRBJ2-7	CASSLSNIPYEQYF	TGTGCCAGCAGCTTAAGTAACATCCCCTACGAGCAGTACTTC
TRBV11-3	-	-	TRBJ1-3	CASSPVGTSGNTIYF	TGTGCCAGCAGCCCAGTGGGGACCTCTGGAAACACCATATATTTT
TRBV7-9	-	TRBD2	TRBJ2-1	CASSLARTSGAYNEQFF	TGTGCCAGCAGCTTAGCCCGGACTAGCGGCGCTTACAATGAGCAGTTCTTC
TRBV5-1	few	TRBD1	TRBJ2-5	CASSLPGTGKETQYF	TGCGCCAGCAGCCTGCCCGGGACAGGTAAAGAGACCCAGTACTTC